One sample yielded the 22 T cell receptor beta chains listed below, sequenced in a study of shared clonotypes between healthy human individuals. The method was immunoSEQ multiplex PCR; TCRdb's version includes in-frame clones alone and lacks a portion of them. This sample yields some 2.3 million clones, of which approximately 93% are seen a single time; 0.3% to 0.4% belongs to the top ten. The sample was naive CD4+ T cells from PBMCs. Regarding subset: CD45RA+ positively selected. All receptors come from a man aged 18 to 29 in good health. Some clones in this sample may be carry-over from other donors' samples.

The chain couples TRBV27 to TRBJ1-4, with D maybe TRBD1 (5 bases). The germline V and J ends were trimmed by 10 bases and 2 bases, with 26 bases remaining between them. CDR1 is MNHEY and CDR2 is SMNVEV in the germline V gene (reference sequence). There are 18 residues in the CDR3. For the CDR3, the DNA is TGTGCCACCCGACCGACGAGGGGTACGGCGGGGACTAATGAAAAACTGTTTTTT. Its translation: CATRPTRGTAGTNEKLFF.

The rearrangement uses TRBV18 and TRBJ2-3, with 8 bases aligning to TRBD2. The CDR3 spans 16 residues. Germline CDR1 and CDR2: KGHSH and LQKENI. V lost 6 bases and J lost 4; bases outside the gene matches: 12. The CDR3 region has the DNA TGTGCCAGCTCGGCACTCGCGGGAGGTTCGCCAGATACGCAGTATTTT. It yields the protein CASSALAGGSPDTQYF.

This clone occurred once. The gene calls are TRBV25-1 and TRBJ2-3, with D tentatively TRBD1 or TRBD2 (6 bases each). V was trimmed by 1 base and J by 5 bases, leaving 19 bases between them. This CDR3 is built from 17 residues. Germline CDR1 MGHDK, CDR2 SYGVNS. CDR3 in DNA: TGTGCCAGCAGTGAATTTCGCGGGACAAAAAAAGGAGATACGCAGTATTTT. Its translation: CASSEFRGTKKGDTQYF.

This clone was observed once. The CDR3 region is CASSGSYGSSYNEQFF. The CDR3 DNA reads as TGTGCCAGCAGTGGGTCTTACGGGAGCTCCTACAATGAGCAGTTCTTC. V gene TRBV28 combines with J gene TRBJ2-1, with D tentatively TRBD2 (6 bases). Trimming left V 5 bases short and J 0 bases short, with 14 bases between. This CDR3 has 16 residues. The germline V gene encodes CDR1 MDHEN and CDR2 SYDVKM.

The chain joins TRBV5-4 to TRBJ2-7; D remains unclear. In germline, CDR1 is SGHNT, CDR2 YYREEE (reference sequence). The CDR3 spans 13 residues. Trimming stripped 3 bases from V and 5 bases from J, with 12 bases between. The CDR3 DNA follows: TGTGCCAGCAGCTCCTCCCCAGCAGACGAGCAGTACTTC. Residues: CASSSSPADEQYF.

This chain uses TRBV7-3 with TRBJ2-1; D not certain. The CDR3 is 14 residues long. Between the trimmed V and J ends, which lost 4 bases and 0 bases, there was a span of 7 bases. Germline-derived CDR1 and CDR2 are SGHTA and FQGTGA. The CDR3 here is CASSSSSSYNEQFF. The CDR3 nucleotides are TGTGCCAGCAGCTCCTCTAGCTCCTACAATGAGCAGTTCTTC.

The chain employs TRBV27 and TRBJ2-7; 7 positions agree with TRBD1. CDR1 is MNHEY, CDR2 SMNVEV, per germline (reference sequence). Trimming at V came to 3 bases and at J to 2 bases, leaving 4 bases not matched to a gene. The CDR3 runs 14 residues. This chain's CDR3 is CASSLGQLTYEQYF. Written as DNA, the CDR3 is TGTGCCAGCAGTTTGGGACAGTTAACCTACGAGCAGTACTTC.

The V and J genes are TRBV27 and TRBJ2-6; D gene ambiguous. CDR3 length: 14 residues. The germline gives CDR1 MNHEY, CDR2 SMNVEV (reference sequence). The V end lost 6 bases, the J end lost 2 bases, and 8 bases lay between the germline ends. CDR3 nucleotides: TGTGCCAGCAGGATCTACCCTGGGGCCAACGTCCTGACTTTC. As protein: CASRIYPGANVLTF.

This clone was seen only once. The J gene is TRBJ2-3, the V gene TRBV30; the D gene is possibly TRBD2 (5 bases). This CDR3 spans 16 amino acids. Germline CDR1 GTSNPN, CDR2 SVGIG (reference sequence). V was shortened by 3 bases and J by 4 bases, with 20 bases between the two germline ends. The CDR3 DNA reads TGTGCCTGGAGAACATGGCCGAAGGGAGCGGCAGATACGCAGTATTTT. Translating gives CAWRTWPKGAADTQYF.

The V gene is TRBV19, the J gene TRBJ2-3; 11 positions match TRBD2. V shed 7 bases, J shed 5 bases, and the junction held 11 bases outside the gene matches. In germline, CDR1 is LNHDA, CDR2 SQIVND (reference sequence). The CDR3 is made up of 16 amino acids. The DNA for the CDR3 is TGTGCCAGTACGCTAGCGGGAGGATCCACGGGAGATACGCAGTATTTT. It yields the protein CASTLAGGSTGDTQYF. Based on the CDR3 plus reference TRBV19 and TRBJ2-3, the full variable domain is DGGITQSPKYLFRKEGQNVTLSCEQNLNHDAMYWYRQDPGQGLRLIYYSQIVNDFQKGDIAEGYSVSREKKESFPLTVTSAQKNPTAFYLCASTLAGGSTGDTQYFGPGTRLTVL.

This chain links TRBV7-9 with TRBJ1-1; no reliable D call. CDR1 and CDR2 from the germline V gene are SEHNR and FQNEAQ (reference sequence). V lost 2 bases and J lost 3, with 13 bases in between. The CDR3 has 15 residues. CDR3 sequence (DNA): TGTGCCAGCAGCTTAATGAGCTCAAGGGACACTGAAGCTTTCTTT. It yields the protein CASSLMSSRDTEAFF. The variable domain in full, with the rest retrieved from reference TRBV7-9 and TRBJ1-1, is DTGVSQNPRHKITKRGQNVTFRCDPISEHNRLYWYRQTLGQGPEFLTYFQNEAQLEKSRLLSDRFSAERPKGSFSTLEIQRTEQGDSAMYLCASSLMSSRDTEAFFGQGTRLTVV.

This chain connects TRBV10-3 to TRBJ1-2; TRBD1 agrees at 8 bases. Looked up from germline, CDR1 is ENHRY and CDR2 is SYGVKD. The junction had 5 bases not matched to a gene; V was cut back by 3 bases and J by 5 bases. The CDR3 contains 14 residues. This chain's CDR3 is CAISDPTGGYGYTF. The CDR3 DNA is TGTGCCATCAGTGACCCAACAGGGGGTTATGGCTACACCTTC.

The V and J genes are TRBV5-1 and TRBJ2-3, with 13 positions matching TRBD2. The CDR3 runs 16 residues. The V gene end was trimmed by 1 base and the J gene end by 6 bases; junction bases not matched to a gene: 5. From germline, CDR1 is SGHRS and CDR2 YFSETQ. This CDR3 reads CASSLTSGRDTDTQYF. The CDR3 region has the DNA TGCGCCAGCAGCTTGACTAGCGGGAGGGATACGGATACGCAGTATTTT.

In its sample, this clone was seen once. It is likely a read error: a sequence one base away is far more abundant. The chain recombines TRBV7-2 with TRBJ1-5; 9 bases agree with TRBD1. The trim removed 4 bases at V and 5 bases at J, leaving 0 bases unmatched. The CDR3 is 13 amino acids. Germline V CDR1 and CDR2: SGHTA, FQGNSA. CDR3 nucleotide sequence: TGTGCCAGCAGCTGGACAGGGGATCAGCCCCAGCATTTT. This gives the protein CASSWTGDQPQHF.

V is TRBV7-9 and J is TRBJ2-7; TRBD1 matches 8 bases. V gave up 0 bases and J gave up 3 bases; unmatched junction bases: 7. Germline V lookup: CDR1 SEHNR, CDR2 FQNEAQ (reference sequence). The CDR3 extends over 16 amino acids. The CDR3 loop reads CASSLAIPGGGYEQYF. Here the CDR3 DNA reads TGTGCCAGCAGCTTAGCCATCCCAGGGGGCGGCTACGAGCAGTACTTC.

CDR3 nucleotide sequence: TGTGCCAGCAGCTTCCTCGGGCCTTACTACGAGCAGTACTTC. It yields the protein CASSFLGPYYEQYF. The chain joins TRBV7-9 to TRBJ2-7, with D unclear. V gave up 3 bases and J gave up 3 bases, with 12 bases separating them. The CDR3 has 14 amino acids. Germline CDR1 is SEHNR and CDR2 is FQNEAQ (reference sequence).

The chain combines TRBV5-8 with TRBJ2-5, with TRBD2 as a possible D gene (5 bases). CDR1 and CDR2 (germline): SGHTS, YDEGEE. The CDR3 totals 15 residues. Trimming removed 2 bases from V and 4 bases from J, with 15 bases in between. The CDR3, as DNA: TGTGCCAGCAGCTTTTCCAGCCTCGGAGGAGAGACCCAGTACTTC. Encoded protein: CASSFSSLGGETQYF. Filled out from reference TRBV5-8 and TRBJ2-5, the complete variable domain reads EAGVTQSPTHLIKTRGQQATLRCSPISGHTSVYWYQQALGLGLQFLLWYDEGEERNRGNFPPRFSGRQFPNYSSELNVNALELEDSALYLCASSFSSLGGETQYFGPGTRLLVL.

Here the CDR3 DNA reads TGTGCCATCAGTGACCAGAGACAGGGGGCTGGAAACACCATATATTTT. It specifies CAISDQRQGAGNTIYF. V usage is TRBV10-3 and J usage is TRBJ1-3; TRBD1 agrees at 9 bases. The germline CDR1 and CDR2 sequences are ENHRY and SYGVKD. This CDR3 comprises 16 residues. J was trimmed by 2 bases and V by 3 bases; bases with no gene match: 5.

Of note for this clone: Germline and junction disagree at one end, which may indicate a read error. The chain has TRBV28 and TRBJ2-6; TRBD2 aligns across 16 bases. CDR3 length: 14 amino acids. CDR1 and CDR2 (germline): MDHEN, SYDVKM. CDR3 nucleotide sequence: TGTGCCAGCAGTTCCCCTCCCGGGACTAGCGGGAGGGCTTTC. It encodes CASSSPPGTSGRAF.

Of note for this clone: The same CDR3 also results from other DNA sequences found in this sample. This sequence joins TRBV28 and TRBJ2-7; D uncertain. The CDR3 sequence is 12 residues long. CDR1 and CDR2 (germline): MDHEN, SYDVKM. V lost 5 bases to trimming and J lost 2 bases, with 7 bases between them. CDR3 protein: CASSSRTYEQYF. In DNA, the CDR3 is TGTGCCAGCAGTAGCCGGACCTACGAGCAGTACTTC. Full variable domain (remainder filled in from reference TRBV28 and TRBJ2-7): DVKVTQSSRYLVKRTGEKVFLECVQDMDHENMFWYRQDPGLGLRLIYFSYDVKMKEKGDIPEGYSVSREKKERFSLILESASTNQTSMYLCASSSRTYEQYFGPGTRLTVT.

This sequence joins TRBV30 and TRBJ1-3, with D perhaps matching TRBD1 (5 bases). The CDR3 length is 16 residues. Germline assignment: CDR1 GTSNPN and CDR2 SVGIG (reference sequence). Trimming removed 3 bases from V and 1 base from J, with 16 bases in between. CDR3 sequence: CAWSPSGGWSGNTIYF. Here the CDR3 DNA reads TGTGCCTGGAGCCCCTCCGGGGGATGGTCTGGAAACACCATATATTTT. The full variable domain, in which reference TRBV30 and TRBJ1-3 provide the parts outside the CDR3, is SQTIHQWPATLVQPVGSPLSLECTVEGTSNPNLYWYRQAAGRGLQLLFYSVGIGQISSEVPQNLSASRPQDRQFILSSKKLLLSDSGFYLCAWSPSGGWSGNTIYFGEGSWLTVV.

The chain employs TRBV6-5 and TRBJ1-4; D might be TRBD1 (5 bases). CDR1 and CDR2 (germline): MNHEY, SVGAGI. The CDR3 loop spans 13 amino acids. Between the trimmed V and J ends, which lost 5 bases and 11 bases, there was a span of 15 bases. The CDR3 coding sequence is TGTGCCAGCAGTACCCGAGACAGATTTAAACTGTTTTTT. This encodes CASSTRDRFKLFF.